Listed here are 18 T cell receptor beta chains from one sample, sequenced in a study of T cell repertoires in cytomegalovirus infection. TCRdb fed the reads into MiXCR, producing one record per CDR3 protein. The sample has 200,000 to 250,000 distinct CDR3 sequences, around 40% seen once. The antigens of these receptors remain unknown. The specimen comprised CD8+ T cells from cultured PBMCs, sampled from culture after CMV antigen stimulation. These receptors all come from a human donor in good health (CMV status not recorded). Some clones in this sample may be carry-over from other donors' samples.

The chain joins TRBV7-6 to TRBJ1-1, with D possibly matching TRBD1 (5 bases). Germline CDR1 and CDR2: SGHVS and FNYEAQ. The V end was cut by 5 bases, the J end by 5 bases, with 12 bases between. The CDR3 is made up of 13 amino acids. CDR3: CASSPDGGTEAFF. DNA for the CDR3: TGTGCCAGCAGCCCGGACGGGGGTACTGAAGCTTTCTTT.

The CDR3 reads CASSFGGPDTQYF. The CDR3 bases are TGTGCCAGCAGTTTTGGGGGGCCGGATACGCAGTATTTT. The genes are TRBV12-3 or TRBV12-4 and TRBJ2-3; D is possibly TRBD1 or TRBD2 (6 bases each). This CDR3 contains 13 residues. V lost 3 bases to trimming and J lost 6 bases, with 10 bases between them.

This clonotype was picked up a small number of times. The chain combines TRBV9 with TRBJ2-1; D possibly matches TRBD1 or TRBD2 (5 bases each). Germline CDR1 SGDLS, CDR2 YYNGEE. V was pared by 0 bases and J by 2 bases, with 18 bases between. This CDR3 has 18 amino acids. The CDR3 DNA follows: TGTGCCAGCAGCGTAGGAGGGGACGGCGGTGACGCCTACAATGAGCAGTTCTTC. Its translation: CASSVGGDGGDAYNEQFF.

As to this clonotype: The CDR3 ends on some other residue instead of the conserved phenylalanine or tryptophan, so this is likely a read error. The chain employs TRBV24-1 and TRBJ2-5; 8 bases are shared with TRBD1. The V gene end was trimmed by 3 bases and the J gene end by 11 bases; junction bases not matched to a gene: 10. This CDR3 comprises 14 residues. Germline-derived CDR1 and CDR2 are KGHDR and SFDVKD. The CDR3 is CATSDVTGEDTQYL. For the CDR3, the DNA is TGTGCCACCAGTGATGTGACAGGGGAAGATACTCAGTACTTA.

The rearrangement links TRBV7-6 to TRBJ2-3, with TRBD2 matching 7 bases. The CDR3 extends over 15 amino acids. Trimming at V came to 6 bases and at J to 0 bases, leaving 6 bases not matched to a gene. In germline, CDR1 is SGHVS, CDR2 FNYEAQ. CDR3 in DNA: TGTGCCAGCAGTGGGGGGGGAGGAAGCACAGATACGCAGTATTTT. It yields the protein CASSGGGGSTDTQYF.

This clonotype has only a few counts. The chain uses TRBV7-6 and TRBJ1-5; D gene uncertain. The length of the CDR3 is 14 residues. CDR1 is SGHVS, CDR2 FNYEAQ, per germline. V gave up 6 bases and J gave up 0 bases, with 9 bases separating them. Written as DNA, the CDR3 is TGTGCCAGCAGTAGCACAGATAGCAATCAGCCCCAGCATTTT. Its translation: CASSSTDSNQPQHF.

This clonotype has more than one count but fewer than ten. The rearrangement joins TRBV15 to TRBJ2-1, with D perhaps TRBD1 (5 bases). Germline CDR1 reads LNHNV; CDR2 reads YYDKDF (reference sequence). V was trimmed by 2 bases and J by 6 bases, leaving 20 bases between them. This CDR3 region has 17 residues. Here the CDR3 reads CATSRSFRAERGNEQFF. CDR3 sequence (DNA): TGTGCCACCAGCAGATCATTCCGTGCCGAAAGGGGCAATGAGCAGTTCTTC.

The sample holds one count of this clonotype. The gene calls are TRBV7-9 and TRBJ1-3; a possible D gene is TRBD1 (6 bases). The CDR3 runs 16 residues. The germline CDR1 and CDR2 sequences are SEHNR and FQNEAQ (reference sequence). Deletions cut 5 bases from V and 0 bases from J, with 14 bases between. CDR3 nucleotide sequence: TGTGCCAGCAGCCTTAATCAGGGGCCCTCTGGAAACACCATATATTTT. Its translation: CASSLNQGPSGNTIYF.

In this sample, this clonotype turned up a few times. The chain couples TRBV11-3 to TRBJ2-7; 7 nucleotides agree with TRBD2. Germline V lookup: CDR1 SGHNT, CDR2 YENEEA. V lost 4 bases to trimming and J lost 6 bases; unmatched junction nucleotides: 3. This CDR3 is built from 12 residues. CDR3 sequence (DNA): TGTGCCAGCAGCTACCCGGGGGGCGAGCAGTACTTC. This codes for CASSYPGGEQYF.

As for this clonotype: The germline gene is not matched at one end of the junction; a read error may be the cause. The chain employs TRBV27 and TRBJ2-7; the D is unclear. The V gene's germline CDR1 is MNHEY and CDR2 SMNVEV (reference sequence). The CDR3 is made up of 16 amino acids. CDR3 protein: CASSLFSDSYLEEQYF. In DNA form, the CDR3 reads TGTGCAAGCAGTTTATTTTCTGATTCCTACCTGGAAGAGCAGTACTTC.

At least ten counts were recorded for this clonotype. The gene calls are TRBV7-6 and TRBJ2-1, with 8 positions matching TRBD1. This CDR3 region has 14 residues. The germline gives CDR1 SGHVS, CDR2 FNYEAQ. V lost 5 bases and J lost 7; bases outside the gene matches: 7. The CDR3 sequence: CASSPGQGLNEQFF. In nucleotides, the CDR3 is TGTGCCAGCAGCCCCGGACAGGGTTTGAATGAGCAGTTCTTC.

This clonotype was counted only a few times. CDR3 in amino acids: CASSLPGTGSYNEQFF. The CDR3 nucleotides are TGTGCCAGTAGTCTCCCCGGGACAGGATCCTACAATGAGCAGTTCTTC. The chain is built from TRBV19 and TRBJ2-1; 8 bases are shared with TRBD1. The CDR3 sequence is 16 residues long. Trimming took 5 bases from V and 1 from J; bases not matched to a gene: 7. Per the germline V gene, CDR1 is LNHDA and CDR2 is SQIVND (reference sequence).

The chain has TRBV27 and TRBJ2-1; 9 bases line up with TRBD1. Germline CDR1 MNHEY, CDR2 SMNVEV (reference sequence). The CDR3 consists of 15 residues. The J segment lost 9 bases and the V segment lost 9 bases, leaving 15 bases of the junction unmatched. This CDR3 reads CASSPGTGLFGEQFF. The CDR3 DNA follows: TGTGCCAGTTCTCCCGGGACAGGGCTATTTGGTGAGCAGTTCTTC.

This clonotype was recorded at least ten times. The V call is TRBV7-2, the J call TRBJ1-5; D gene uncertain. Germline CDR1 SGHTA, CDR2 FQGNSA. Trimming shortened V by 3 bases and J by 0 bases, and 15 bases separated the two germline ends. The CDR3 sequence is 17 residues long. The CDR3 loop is CASSLGHTVLSNQPQHF. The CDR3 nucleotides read TGTGCCAGCAGCTTGGGCCATACGGTCCTTAGCAATCAGCCCCAGCATTTT.

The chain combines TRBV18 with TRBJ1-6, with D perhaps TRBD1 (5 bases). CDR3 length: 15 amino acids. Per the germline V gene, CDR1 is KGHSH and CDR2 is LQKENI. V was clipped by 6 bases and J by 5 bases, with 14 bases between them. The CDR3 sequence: CASSGDRFDNSPLHF. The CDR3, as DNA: TGTGCCAGCTCCGGAGACAGATTTGATAATTCACCCCTCCACTTT.

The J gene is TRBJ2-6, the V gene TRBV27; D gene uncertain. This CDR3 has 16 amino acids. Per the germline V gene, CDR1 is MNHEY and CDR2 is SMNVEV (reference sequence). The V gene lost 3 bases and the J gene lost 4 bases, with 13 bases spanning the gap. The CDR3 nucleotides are TGTGCCAGCAGTTTTAATCCAGGAACCGGGGCCAACGTCCTGACTTTC. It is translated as CASSFNPGTGANVLTF.

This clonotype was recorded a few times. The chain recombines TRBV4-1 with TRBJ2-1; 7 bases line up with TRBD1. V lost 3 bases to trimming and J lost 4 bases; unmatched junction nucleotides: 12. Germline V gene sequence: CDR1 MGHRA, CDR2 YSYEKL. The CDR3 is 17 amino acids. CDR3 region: CASSHSRQGNRYNEQFF. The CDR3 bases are TGCGCCAGCAGCCACTCGCGACAGGGTAACCGTTACAATGAGCAGTTCTTC.

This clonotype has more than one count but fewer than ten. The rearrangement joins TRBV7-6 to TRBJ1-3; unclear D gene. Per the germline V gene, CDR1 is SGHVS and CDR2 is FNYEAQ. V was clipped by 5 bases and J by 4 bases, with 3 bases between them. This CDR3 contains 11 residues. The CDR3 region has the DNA TGTGCCAGCAGCGTCGGAAACACCATATATTTT. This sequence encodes CASSVGNTIYF.